This entry concerns a single TCR beta chain. Germline assignment: CDR1 LNHDA and CDR2 SQIVND (reference sequence). The V and J ends lost 5 bases and 5 bases respectively, with 19 bases between them. The CDR3 sequence is 16 residues long. The sample belongs to a study of blood T cell repertoires in COVID-19. In the study overall: T cells, B-cell-depleted T cells, or PBMCs provided the cDNA or gDNA that served as material.

Here immunoSEQ multiplex PCR was the method, and the copy in TCRdb shows in-frame clones only, minus some. The sample yields approximately 250,000 clones, 70% to 90% seen once. The source of this sequence is a woman younger than 45 with acute COVID-19. The material sequenced was PBMCs or T cells enriched from blood (not recorded which). V gene TRBV19 combines with J gene TRBJ1-5; D is perhaps TRBD1 (5 bases). Written as DNA, the CDR3 is TGTGCCAGTAGTGCAATCCAGGGTCGCCTCGATCAGCCCCAGCATTTT. Its protein is CASSAIQGRLDQPQHF.